A selection of T cell receptor beta chains follows, all from one sample in a study of response to subunit inactivated influenza vaccine. TCRdb redid the calling of the RT-PCR reads with MiXCR, one entry per CDR3 protein. The table has hundreds of thousands of distinct CDR3 sequences, 11% seen once. This sample also belongs to another study, concerning T cells expressing NK-cell markers.

The source was PBMCs from blood, collected on the day of vaccination. The source is a man aged 45-65 years who received an inactivated influenza vaccine. The CDR3 runs from the conserved cysteine through the conserved F or W. The D gene is left open where the match is weak. The size field is filled for only some rows; it gives once, few, many or a size class.

abundance: NA
j_gene: TRBJ1-2
v_gene: TRBV6-5
d_gene: NA
CDR3nt: TGTGCCAGCAGTTACGCGGGTGAAGGGAACTATGGCTACACCTTC
CDR3aa: CASSYAGEGNYGYTF

abundance: few
j_gene: TRBJ2-3
v_gene: TRBV20-1
d_gene: NA
CDR3nt: TGCAGTGCGCGGGAAGTCACAGATACGCAGTATTTT
CDR3aa: CSAREVTDTQYF

abundance: NA
j_gene: TRBJ2-3
v_gene: TRBV2
d_gene: NA
CDR3nt: TGTGCCAGCAGTCCGACTAGAGTTAGGCAGTATTTT
CDR3aa: CASSPTRVRQYF

abundance: few
j_gene: TRBJ2-7
v_gene: TRBV3-1
d_gene: NA
CDR3nt: TGTGCCAGCAGTCAGGGACTGCTGGGGATCTACGAGCAGTACTTC
CDR3aa: CASSQGLLGIYEQYF

abundance: NA
j_gene: TRBJ1-1
v_gene: TRBV19
d_gene: NA
CDR3nt: TGTGCCAGTATCGGATGGGGGAAGAACACTGAAGCTTTCTTT
CDR3aa: CASIGWGKNTEAFF

abundance: NA
j_gene: TRBJ2-3
v_gene: TRBV12-3/TRBV12-4
d_gene: NA
CDR3nt: TGTGCCAGCAGTTTAAGGCCAGGAAGGGGCACAGATACGCAGTATTTT
CDR3aa: CASSLRPGRGTDTQYF

abundance: NA
j_gene: TRBJ2-4
v_gene: TRBV20-1
d_gene: TRBD2
CDR3nt: TGCAGTGCCGGGCGGGGGGTCCGGAACATTCAGTACTTC
CDR3aa: CSAGRGVRNIQYF

abundance: NA
j_gene: TRBJ2-7
v_gene: TRBV2
d_gene: NA
CDR3nt: TGTGCCAGCAGGGCTAATTCCTACGAGCAGTACTTC
CDR3aa: CASRANSYEQYF

abundance: few
j_gene: TRBJ2-1
v_gene: TRBV6-5
d_gene: NA
CDR3nt: TGTGCCAGCAGCTTAACTCGCGGCGATGAGCAGTTCTTC
CDR3aa: CASSLTRGDEQFF

abundance: NA
j_gene: TRBJ1-1
v_gene: TRBV5-1
d_gene: TRBD1
CDR3nt: TGCGCCAGCAGCAAAACCCTCACGGGACAGGGAAGCACTGAAGCTTTCTTT
CDR3aa: CASSKTLTGQGSTEAFF

abundance: NA
j_gene: TRBJ2-7
v_gene: TRBV20-1
d_gene: NA
CDR3nt: TGCAGTGCAACGGGACCCAGCTCCTACGAGCAGTACTTC
CDR3aa: CSATGPSSYEQYF

abundance: few
j_gene: TRBJ2-5
v_gene: TRBV12-3/TRBV12-4
d_gene: NA
CDR3nt: TGTGCCAGCAGGTCCTCGGTGGGAAACCAAGAGACCCAGTACTTC
CDR3aa: CASRSSVGNQETQYF

abundance: few
j_gene: TRBJ1-4
v_gene: TRBV5-6
d_gene: NA
CDR3nt: TGTGCCAGCAGCGGCGGACCTCAGACTCGGAGTGAAAAACTGTTTTTT
CDR3aa: CASSGGPQTRSEKLFF

abundance: few
j_gene: TRBJ2-3
v_gene: TRBV20-1
d_gene: NA
CDR3nt: TGCAGTGCCGTCTACAGGGAGTTGACAGATACGCAGTATTTT
CDR3aa: CSAVYRELTDTQYF

abundance: NA
j_gene: TRBJ2-1
v_gene: TRBV20-1
d_gene: TRBD2
CDR3nt: TGCAGTGCTAGAGATTATACTAGCGGGGGGGCCTGGCAGTTCTTC
CDR3aa: CSARDYTSGGAWQFF

abundance: many
j_gene: TRBJ2-1
v_gene: TRBV20-1
d_gene: TRBD2
CDR3nt: TGCAGTGCCGCAGGACTAGCGGGAACCTACAATGAGCAGTTCTTC
CDR3aa: CSAAGLAGTYNEQFF

abundance: few
j_gene: TRBJ2-7
v_gene: TRBV6-5
d_gene: TRBD2
CDR3nt: TGTGCCAGCAGTTACTTAGCGGGGGGCCTAGTCTACGAGCAGTACTTC
CDR3aa: CASSYLAGGLVYEQYF

abundance: NA
j_gene: TRBJ2-3
v_gene: TRBV4-3
d_gene: NA
CDR3nt: TGCGCCAGCAGCCCCGTAGGGGGGATTAGCACAGATACGCAGTATTTT
CDR3aa: CASSPVGGISTDTQYF

abundance: many
j_gene: TRBJ2-3
v_gene: TRBV4-2
d_gene: NA
CDR3nt: TGTGCCAGCAGCCAAGATCTTGGGATTAGCACAGATACGCAGTATTTT
CDR3aa: CASSQDLGISTDTQYF

abundance: few
j_gene: TRBJ2-5
v_gene: TRBV11-2
d_gene: TRBD2
CDR3nt: TGTGCCAGCAGCGCCGGAGTAGCGGGAGTAGTCGTGGAGACCCAGTACTTC
CDR3aa: CASSAGVAGVVVETQYF

abundance: few
j_gene: TRBJ2-3
v_gene: TRBV9
d_gene: TRBD2
CDR3nt: TGTGCCAGCAGCCCTGAAACCGGGACTACCGCAAGTTATACGCAGTATTTT
CDR3aa: CASSPETGTTASYTQYF

abundance: many
j_gene: TRBJ2-2
v_gene: TRBV6-1
d_gene: TRBD2
CDR3nt: TGTGCCAGCAATAGCGGGACTGCCACCGGGGAGCTGTTTTTT
CDR3aa: CASNSGTATGELFF

abundance: many
j_gene: TRBJ2-3
v_gene: TRBV20-1
d_gene: NA
CDR3nt: TGCAGTGCTGCCACCTTAGCGGAGTACACAGATACGCAGTATTTT
CDR3aa: CSAATLAEYTDTQYF

abundance: NA
j_gene: TRBJ2-5
v_gene: TRBV19
d_gene: NA
CDR3nt: TGTGCCAGTGAGGGCTGGGGAGGCGAGACCCAGTACTTC
CDR3aa: CASEGWGGETQYF

abundance: NA
j_gene: TRBJ1-5
v_gene: TRBV7-2
d_gene: NA
CDR3nt: TGTGCCAGCAGCTACTCAGGGAGTCAGCCCCAGCATTTT
CDR3aa: CASSYSGSQPQHF

abundance: once
j_gene: TRBJ2-7
v_gene: TRBV28
d_gene: TRBD1
CDR3nt: TGTGCCAGCACTCTAGGGGGCCGGCAGTACTTC
CDR3aa: CASTLGGRQYF

abundance: many
j_gene: TRBJ2-1
v_gene: TRBV12-3/TRBV12-4
d_gene: TRBD2
CDR3nt: TGTGCCAGCAGTTCCACCCAACCGGGACAAGGACTAGCGGGAGTTTACAATGAGCAGTTCTTC
CDR3aa: CASSSTQPGQGLAGVYNEQFF

abundance: many
j_gene: TRBJ2-2
v_gene: TRBV12-3/TRBV12-4
d_gene: TRBD1
CDR3nt: TGTGCCAGCAGTCCGACAGGACAGGGCGGGGAGCTGTTTTTT
CDR3aa: CASSPTGQGGELFF

abundance: NA
j_gene: TRBJ1-2
v_gene: TRBV12-3/TRBV12-4
d_gene: NA
CDR3nt: TGTGCCAGCAGTTTAAAGTCCTATGGCTACACCTTC
CDR3aa: CASSLKSYGYTF

abundance: many
j_gene: TRBJ2-2
v_gene: TRBV20-1
d_gene: NA
CDR3nt: TGCAGTGCTAGATTGTGGACCGGGGAGCTGTTTTTT
CDR3aa: CSARLWTGELFF

abundance: many
j_gene: TRBJ2-3
v_gene: TRBV12-3/TRBV12-4
d_gene: TRBD1
CDR3nt: TGTGCCAGCAGTACCGGGACAGGGACAGATACGCAGTATTTT
CDR3aa: CASSTGTGTDTQYF

abundance: few
j_gene: TRBJ1-1
v_gene: TRBV12-3/TRBV12-4
d_gene: NA
CDR3nt: TGTGCCAGCAGTTTAAGTACAGGGCGAGGGAACACTGAAGCTTTCTTT
CDR3aa: CASSLSTGRGNTEAFF

abundance: NA
j_gene: TRBJ1-4
v_gene: TRBV12-3/TRBV12-4
d_gene: NA
CDR3nt: TGTGCCAGCAGTCCCCGAGTTGCAACTAATGAAAAACTGTTTTTT
CDR3aa: CASSPRVATNEKLFF

abundance: NA
j_gene: TRBJ1-5
v_gene: TRBV4-1
d_gene: NA
CDR3nt: TGCGCCAGCAGCCAATGGGGCCTTTTTAATCAGCCCCAGCATTTT
CDR3aa: CASSQWGLFNQPQHF

abundance: NA
j_gene: TRBJ2-2
v_gene: TRBV20-1
d_gene: TRBD1
CDR3nt: TGCAGTGCTAGAAAACAGGGGGCGTACACCGGGGAGCTGTTTTTT
CDR3aa: CSARKQGAYTGELFF

abundance: NA
j_gene: TRBJ1-1
v_gene: TRBV5-1
d_gene: NA
CDR3nt: TGCGCCAGCAGCCCGGACGTGACCGGGGCCACTGAAGCTTTCTTT
CDR3aa: CASSPDVTGATEAFF

abundance: NA
j_gene: TRBJ2-5
v_gene: TRBV7-9
d_gene: NA
CDR3nt: TGTGCCAGCAGCCCATTGTGGGCAGGGGACTACCAAGAGACCCAGTACTTC
CDR3aa: CASSPLWAGDYQETQYF